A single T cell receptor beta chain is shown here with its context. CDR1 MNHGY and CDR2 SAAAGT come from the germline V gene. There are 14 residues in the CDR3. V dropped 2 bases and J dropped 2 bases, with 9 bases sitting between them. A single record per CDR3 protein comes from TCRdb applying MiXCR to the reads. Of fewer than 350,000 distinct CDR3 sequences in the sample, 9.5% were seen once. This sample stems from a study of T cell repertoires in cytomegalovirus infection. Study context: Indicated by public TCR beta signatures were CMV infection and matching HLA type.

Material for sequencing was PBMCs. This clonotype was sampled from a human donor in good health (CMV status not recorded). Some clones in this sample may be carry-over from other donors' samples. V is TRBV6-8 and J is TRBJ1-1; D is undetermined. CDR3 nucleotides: TGTGCCAGCAGTTACCCCGCTCCCAACACTGAAGCTTTCTTT. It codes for CASSYPAPNTEAFF.